The 21 T cell receptor beta chains reported below all come from one sample, sequenced in a study of control samples from healthy donors and cancer patients. Generated by immunoSEQ multiplex PCR, the TCRdb table keeps only in-frame clones and is missing some. This table has about 100,000 clones, roughly 87% appearing once. Sequenced material: blood. Every receptor here comes from a woman between 50 and 59 years old in good health.

The J gene is TRBJ2-5, the V gene TRBV7-2; D is unclear. Germline V gives CDR1 SGHTA, CDR2 FQGNSA. Trimming shortened V by 5 bases and J by 1 base, and 8 bases separated the two germline ends. The CDR3 spans 13 residues. DNA for the CDR3: TGTGCCAGCAGCCGACGGACCCAAGAGACCCAGTACTTC. Amino acid sequence: CASSRRTQETQYF.

Within the sample, this clone is medium-sized. The chain employs TRBV9 and TRBJ2-5; perhaps TRBD2 as D (5 bases). This CDR3 contains 15 residues. Trimming left V 4 bases short and J 2 bases short, with 15 bases between. The germline gives CDR1 SGDLS, CDR2 YYNGEE. CDR3 nucleotides: TGTGCCAGCAGCCCTAATCAAGGAGGTCAAGAGACCCAGTACTTC. Its protein is CASSPNQGGQETQYF.

The chain joins TRBV7-6 to TRBJ2-5; tentative D call: TRBD2 (6 bases). Trimming cost V 5 bases and J 5 bases, with 24 bases left between them. The V gene's germline CDR1 is SGHVS and CDR2 FNYEAQ. CDR3 length equals 17 residues. CDR3: CASSRQRENPSGETQYF. The CDR3 DNA reads as TGTGCCAGCAGCCGACAGAGAGAAAACCCCAGCGGGGAGACCCAGTACTTC.

The rearrangement uses TRBV5-1 and TRBJ1-1, with D possibly TRBD1 on 6 matching bases. This CDR3 spans 18 amino acids. Germline CDR1 and CDR2: SGHRS and YFSETQ. Trimming cost V 4 bases and J 5 bases, with 27 bases left between them. The CDR3 nucleotides read TGCGCCAGCAGCATGCCTAGGGGGGGCAGGTTAGTTATGACTGAAGCTTTCTTT. This encodes CASSMPRGGRLVMTEAFF.

The chain is built from TRBV7-2 and TRBJ2-7; D is unclear. There are 13 residues in the CDR3. Germline V gives CDR1 SGHTA, CDR2 FQGNSA. V was clipped by 5 bases and J by 12 bases, with 20 bases between them. Written as DNA, the CDR3 is TGTGCCAGCAGCCAGAGACCGGCAGTTTTGTGGTACTTC. Its translation: CASSQRPAVLWYF.

The CDR3 is CASSTYGQGATNEKLFF. The DNA for the CDR3 is TGTGCCAGTAGTACCTATGGACAGGGGGCAACTAATGAAAAACTGTTTTTT. The genes are TRBV19 and TRBJ1-4, with 10 bases lining up with TRBD1. Germline V gene lookup returns CDR1 LNHDA and CDR2 SQIVND (reference sequence). With V trimmed by 4 bases and J by 0 bases, 5 bases remained unmatched. CDR3 length: 17 residues.

This chain joins TRBV30 and TRBJ2-1; D remains ambiguous. Germline V gene data show CDR1 as GTSNPN and CDR2 as SVGIG (reference sequence). Trimming took 1 base from V and 2 from J, leaving 6 bases between them. The CDR3 sequence is 13 residues long. Written as DNA, the CDR3 is TGTGCCTGGAGTGGACAAACCTACAATGAGCAGTTCTTC. Protein sequence: CAWSGQTYNEQFF.

A single count supports this clone. The V and J genes are TRBV18 and TRBJ1-5, with no clear D. Trimming pared 1 base from V and 2 bases from J, leaving 9 bases between. CDR3 length: 15 amino acids. Germline loops: CDR1 KGHSH, CDR2 LQKENI. CDR3 residues: CASSPREGGNQPQHF. For the CDR3, the DNA is TGTGCCAGCTCACCACGGGAAGGCGGCAATCAGCCCCAGCATTTT.

The V call is TRBV3-1 (or the pseudogene TRBV3-2), the J call TRBJ1-1; 7 nucleotides align to TRBD1. The CDR3 loop spans 15 amino acids. V shed 4 bases and J 6 bases; nucleotides not matched to a gene: 11. Germline V gene data show CDR1 as LGHDT and CDR2 as YNNKEL (reference sequence). CDR3 nucleotides: TGTGCCAGCAGCCGGGACAGAGCAACCGGCCCTGAAGCTTTCTTT. Protein product: CASSRDRATGPEAFF.

This chain joins TRBV29-1 and TRBJ1-2, with D perhaps TRBD1 (5 bases). Germline CDR1 and CDR2: SQVTM and ANQGSEA. V lost 3 bases to trimming and J lost 5 bases, with 16 bases between them. The CDR3 is made up of 14 amino acids. CDR3 protein: CSVDNPGSRYGYTF. In DNA, the CDR3 is TGCAGCGTTGATAATCCAGGGAGTCGGTATGGCTACACCTTC.

The chain joins TRBV20-1 to TRBJ2-7; D may match TRBD1 or TRBD2 (5 bases each). Germline V gives CDR1 DFQATT, CDR2 SNEGSKA (reference sequence). Trimming left V 6 bases short and J 3 bases short, with 9 bases between. There are 11 residues in the CDR3. The CDR3 nucleotides read TGCAGTGCCTATGGGGGCTACGAGCAGTACGTC. Its protein is CSAYGGYEQYV.

This chain connects TRBV7-3 to TRBJ2-3; D might be TRBD1 (6 bases). Trimming stripped 4 bases from V and 2 bases from J, with 10 bases between. Germline V gene data show CDR1 as SGHTA and CDR2 as FQGTGA. There are 14 residues in the CDR3. CDR3 DNA sequence: TGTGCCAGCAGCTCCCAGGGACACACAGATACGCAGTATTTT. Its translation is CASSSQGHTDTQYF.

This chain joins TRBV2 and TRBJ2-2; 12 positions match TRBD1. Germline CDR1 and CDR2: SNHLY and FYNNEI. The CDR3 runs to 16 residues. Trimming at V came to 8 bases and at J to 5 bases, leaving 9 bases not matched to a gene. CDR3 nucleotide sequence: TGTGCCAGCCTTCTCCGGGACAGGGGGCTTACCGGGGAGCTGTTTTTT. It translates to CASLLRDRGLTGELFF.

The rearrangement uses TRBV1 and TRBJ1-3. TRBV1 is tagged as a pseudogene. The CDR3 has 15 residues. The CDR3 coding sequence is TGCACCAGCAGCCCCCGGGGGGGCTCTGGAAACACCATATATTTT. The encoded protein is CTSSPRGGSGNTIYF.

This rearrangement joins TRBV29-1 to TRBJ2-1; D possibly corresponds to TRBD2 (6 bases). From germline, CDR1 is SQVTM and CDR2 ANQGSEA. The CDR3 has 15 amino acids. Trimming shortened V by 1 base and J by 2 bases, and 12 bases separated the two germline ends. CDR3 in amino acids: CSVEGKPGAYNEQFF. Written as DNA, the CDR3 is TGCAGCGTTGAAGGGAAACCGGGAGCCTACAATGAGCAGTTCTTC.

J is TRBJ2-5 and V is TRBV7-7, with 9 bases aligning to TRBD1. V lost 2 bases to trimming and J lost 4 bases; unmatched junction nucleotides: 8. The length of the CDR3 is 16 residues. Germline CDR1 reads SSHAT; CDR2 reads FNYEAQ (reference sequence). This CDR3 reads CASSLTPTGGGETQYF. CDR3 DNA sequence: TGTGCCAGCAGCTTAACCCCAACAGGGGGCGGAGAGACCCAGTACTTC.

The chain carries TRBV4-1 and TRBJ2-7, with 8 bases fitting TRBD1. This CDR3 has 15 amino acids. J gave up 2 bases and V 4 bases, and 7 bases lay outside the gene matches. Germline loops: CDR1 MGHRA, CDR2 YSYEKL. CDR3 DNA: TGCGCCAGCAGCCTCTTGACAGGGGTCCCCTACGAGCAGTACTTC. Encoded protein: CASSLLTGVPYEQYF.

The chain carries TRBV2 and TRBJ1-5; TRBD1 might be the D (6 bases). CDR3 length equals 16 residues. V was clipped by 3 bases and J by 3 bases, with 15 bases between them. Germline CDR1 is SNHLY and CDR2 is FYNNEI. This chain's CDR3 is CASSEGGRKNNQPQHF. The CDR3 nucleotides read TGTGCCAGCAGTGAGGGGGGGCGAAAGAACAATCAGCCCCAGCATTTT.

This chain connects TRBV6-2 or TRBV6-3 to TRBJ2-3; D uncertain. The length of the CDR3 is 11 residues. Germline assignment: CDR1 MNHEY and CDR2 SVGEGT. The germline V and J ends were trimmed by 4 bases and 6 bases, with 5 bases remaining between them. The CDR3 DNA reads TGTGCCAGCAGTTCCTGGGATACGCAGTATTTT. It encodes CASSSWDTQYF.

The CDR3 protein is CASSPMVREMNTEAFF. Here the CDR3 DNA reads TGTGCCAGCAGCCCTATGGTTCGCGAAATGAACACTGAAGCTTTCTTT. This chain links TRBV7-3 with TRBJ1-1; D ambiguous. The CDR3 has 16 amino acids. Between the trimmed V and J ends, which lost 5 bases and 0 bases, there was a span of 16 bases. In germline, CDR1 is SGHTA, CDR2 FQGTGA.

This clone was seen just once. This rearrangement joins TRBV27 to TRBJ1-1; D might be TRBD1 (5 bases). Trimming left V 8 bases short and J 1 base short, with 11 bases between. CDR1 is MNHEY, CDR2 SMNVEV, per germline (reference sequence). The CDR3 consists of 13 residues. The CDR3 loop is CASGQGGNTEAFF. For the CDR3, the DNA is TGTGCCAGCGGTCAGGGTGGGAACACTGAAGCTTTCTTT.